These 9 T cell receptor beta chains originate from one sample sequenced in a study of T cell responses to AZD1222 COVID-19 vaccine. Assay: immunoSEQ multiplex PCR; the TCRdb copy retains only in-frame clones and omits some. Here the sample spans about 140,000 clones, around 90% being singletons. The sequenced sample was peripheral blood, obtained 28 days after the second AZD1222 dose. Receptor source: an adult who received the AZD1222 COVID-19 vaccine.

J is TRBJ2-5 and V is TRBV6-2 or TRBV6-3, with a possible D match to TRBD2 (6 bases). Judging by the DNA end, TRBJ2-7 fits better; the J call may be wrong. This CDR3 comprises 15 residues. CDR1 MNHEY and CDR2 SVGEGT come from the germline V gene. CDR3 residues: CASSARGTHSYEQYF. Here the CDR3 DNA reads TGTGCCAGCAGTGCCCGGGGGACCCACTCCTACGAGCAGTACTTC.

The rearrangement links TRBV5-1 to TRBJ2-3, with 7 positions matching TRBD2. CDR3 length: 14 residues. With V trimmed by 7 bases and J by 3 bases, 8 bases remained unmatched. Germline V gene data show CDR1 as SGHRS and CDR2 as YFSETQ. CDR3 region: CASARGESTDTQYF. The CDR3 DNA follows: TGCGCCAGCGCTCGGGGGGAAAGTACAGATACGCAGTATTTT. Complete variable domain (other parts from reference TRBV5-1 and TRBJ2-3): KAGVTQTPRYLIKTRGQQVTLSCSPISGHRSVSWYQQTPGQGLQFLFEYFSETQRNKGNFPGRFSGRQFSNSRSEMNVSTLELGDSALYLCASARGESTDTQYFGPGTRLTVL.

The CDR3: CASSPGAASNTGELFF. In DNA, the CDR3 is TGTGCCAGCTCACCAGGGGCGGCCTCGAACACCGGGGAGCTGTTTTTT. The chain uses TRBV18 and TRBJ2-2; D is possibly TRBD1 (5 bases). CDR3 size: 16 residues. CDR1 and CDR2 from the germline V gene are KGHSH and LQKENI. Trimming cost V 2 bases and J 0 bases, with 10 bases left between them.

The CDR3 is CASSPLDGSSGNTIYF. The CDR3 coding sequence is TGTGCCAGCTCACCCCTGGACGGATCCTCTGGAAACACCATATATTTT. This chain connects TRBV18 to TRBJ1-3; the D is unclear. Per the germline V gene, CDR1 is KGHSH and CDR2 is LQKENI. The length of the CDR3 is 16 residues. Trimming left V 3 bases short and J 0 bases short, with 12 bases between.

This chain links TRBV27 with TRBJ2-1; possibly TRBD1 for D (5 bases). Trimming stripped 6 bases from V and 8 bases from J, with 20 bases between. The CDR3 extends over 15 amino acids. CDR1 is MNHEY and CDR2 is SMNVEV in the germline V gene (reference sequence). CDR3 in amino acids: CASSPSFLTGDEQFF. The CDR3 coding sequence is TGTGCCAGCAGCCCAAGTTTCCTAACAGGCGATGAGCAGTTCTTC.

The rearrangement links TRBV28 to TRBJ1-2; 9 bases fit TRBD1. The V gene end was trimmed by 3 bases and the J gene end by 8 bases; junction bases not matched to a gene: 13. The germline V gene has CDR1 MDHEN and CDR2 SYDVKM. The CDR3 consists of 16 residues. CDR3 sequence reads: CASSFPQGQGSGGYTF. The CDR3 DNA sequence: TGTGCCAGCAGTTTTCCCCAGGGACAGGGTTCTGGAGGCTACACCTTC.

A single count supports this clone. V gene TRBV6-5 combines with J gene TRBJ2-5; TRBD2 is a possible D gene (5 bases). Trimming pared 8 bases from V and 4 bases from J, leaving 14 bases between. The CDR3 contains 13 residues. CDR1 and CDR2 from the germline V gene are MNHEY and SVGAGI. The CDR3 loop is CASAITGLETQYF. In DNA form, the CDR3 reads TGTGCCAGCGCAATCACGGGGTTAGAGACCCAGTACTTC.

The rearrangement links TRBV3-1 (or the pseudogene TRBV3-2) to TRBJ2-1; 11 nucleotides align to TRBD2. The CDR3 has 15 amino acids. J was trimmed by 9 bases and V by 1 base; bases with no gene match: 5. Germline CDR1 is LGHDT and CDR2 is YNNKEL (reference sequence). CDR3 region: CASSQGRGLAGEQFF. CDR3 bases: TGTGCCAGCAGCCAAGGCCGCGGACTAGCGGGTGAGCAGTTCTTC.

The V gene is TRBV27, the J gene TRBJ1-2, with 9 positions matching TRBD1. The CDR3 is 14 residues long. Germline values: CDR1 MNHEY, CDR2 SMNVEV (reference sequence). Germline trimming cut 5 bases from V and 8 bases from J; bases unmatched to any gene: 9. The CDR3 spells CASSTEGQGGGYTF. CDR3 in DNA: TGTGCCAGCAGTACGGAGGGACAGGGCGGCGGCTACACCTTC.